This is a list of T cell receptor beta chains from one sample in a study of CD8 T cells in Susac syndrome. TCRdb passed the immunoSEQ multiplex PCR reads through MiXCR, listing each CDR3 protein once. The sample holds roughly 200,000 distinct CDR3 sequences; roughly 91% are singletons and the top ten take approximately 0.086%. Sequenced: CD4+ T cells from PBMCs. All receptors come from a human donor with Susac syndrome. The CDR3 runs from the conserved cysteine through the conserved F or W. A D gene is named only where the DNA matches it firmly. Part of the rows lack a size; the others show once, few, many or a class for expanded clones.

size: -; V: TRBV19; length: 17; J: TRBJ1-1; D: -; DNA: TGTGCCAGTAGTATTCCCCGGGGCCGAGGTGTTGACACTGAAGCTTTCTTT; CDR3: CASSIPRGRGVDTEAFF
size: -; V: TRBV5-1; length: 13; J: TRBJ2-1; D: -; DNA: TGCGCCAGCAGCTTGGTCGCAGACAATGAGCAGTTCTTC; CDR3: CASSLVADNEQFF
size: once; V: TRBV5-1; length: 15; J: TRBJ2-2; D: -; DNA: TGCGCCAGCAGCTGGGGACGGGTGAACACCGGGGAGCTGTTTTTT; CDR3: CASSWGRVNTGELFF
size: -; V: TRBV7-2; length: 11; J: TRBJ2-7; D: -; DNA: TGTGCCAGCAGCCAACTGTACGAGCAGTACTTC; CDR3: CASSQLYEQYF
size: -; V: TRBV4-2; length: 15; J: TRBJ1-4; D: -; DNA: TGTGCCAGCAGCCAAGAGCGCGGAGCTGAAGAAAAACTGTTTTTT; CDR3: CASSQERGAEEKLFF
size: -; V: TRBV20-1; length: 14; J: TRBJ2-5; D: TRBD2; DNA: TGCAGTGCTTCCGTCCAGCGGGGAAAAGAGACCCAGTACTTC; CDR3: CSASVQRGKETQYF
size: -; V: TRBV7-9; length: 17; J: TRBJ2-5; D: -; DNA: TGTGCCAGCAGCTTAGGATCCGGGCGGAGAATCCAAGAGACCCAGTACTTC; CDR3: CASSLGSGRRIQETQYF
size: -; V: TRBV5-4; length: 16; J: TRBJ1-6; D: TRBD1; DNA: TGTGCCAGCAGCTTGAAGACAGGGGGAACGTATTCACCCCTCCACTTT; CDR3: CASSLKTGGTYSPLHF
size: -; V: TRBV12-3/TRBV12-4; length: 11; J: TRBJ2-7; D: -; DNA: TGTGCCAGCAGTCCCTTTCGTGAGCAGTACTTC; CDR3: CASSPFREQYF
size: -; V: TRBV29-1; length: 12; J: TRBJ2-3; D: -; DNA: TGCAGCGTTGGGGCGGGGCCAGATACGCAGTATTTT; CDR3: CSVGAGPDTQYF
size: once; V: TRBV6-5; length: 14; J: TRBJ1-1; D: -; DNA: TGTGCCAGCAGTTTACAGGGCGACGTCACTGAAGCTTTCTTT; CDR3: CASSLQGDVTEAFF
size: -; V: TRBV27; length: 13; J: TRBJ1-2; D: TRBD1; DNA: TGTGCCAGCAGTTCTCGGGACAGGGTTGGCTACACCTTC; CDR3: CASSSRDRVGYTF
size: -; V: TRBV2; length: 15; J: TRBJ2-5; D: TRBD1; DNA: TGTGCCAGCAGTGGTGGACAGGGGAGGGGAGAGACCCAGTACTTC; CDR3: CASSGGQGRGETQYF
size: -; V: TRBV15; length: 16; J: TRBJ2-7; D: TRBD1; DNA: TGTGCCACCAGCAGAGAAGGAACAGGGGGATCCTACGAGCAGTACTTC; CDR3: CATSREGTGGSYEQYF
size: -; V: TRBV12-3/TRBV12-4; length: 15; J: TRBJ2-1; D: -; DNA: TGTGCCAGCCTTATGGGGCCCGCTGCCCACAATGAGCAGTTCTTC; CDR3: CASLMGPAAHNEQFF
size: -; V: TRBV7-2; length: 13; J: TRBJ1-4; D: TRBD1; DNA: TGTGCCAGCAGCTCGGGACAGGGAAACCAACTGTTTTTT; CDR3: CASSSGQGNQLFF
size: -; V: TRBV3-1; length: 16; J: TRBJ2-7; D: TRBD2; DNA: TGTGCCAGCAGCCAGAGAACCAGCGGGAGGGCCCTCGAGCAGTACTTC; CDR3: CASSQRTSGRALEQYF
size: -; V: TRBV30; length: 13; J: TRBJ1-2; D: -; DNA: TGTGCCAACCTGAAGGACAGTTCCTATGGCTACACCTTC; CDR3: CANLKDSSYGYTF
size: -; V: TRBV4-1; length: 16; J: TRBJ1-5; D: -; DNA: TGCGCCAGCAACCTTAGAGGGATCCAAGGCAATCAGCCCCAGCATTTT; CDR3: CASNLRGIQGNQPQHF
size: -; V: TRBV5-4; length: 14; J: TRBJ2-5; D: TRBD1; DNA: TGTGCCAGCAGCAGAACGGACAGGGTCGAGACCCAGTACTTC; CDR3: CASSRTDRVETQYF
size: -; V: TRBV3-1; length: 20; J: TRBJ2-3; D: TRBD2; DNA: TGTGCCAGCAGCCAACTTAGGCGGCTAGCGGGAGGGCCCGTGGTAGATACGCAGTATTTT; CDR3: CASSQLRRLAGGPVVDTQYF
size: -; V: TRBV4-1; length: 16; J: TRBJ1-1; D: TRBD1; DNA: TGCGCCAGCAGCCCACGGACAGGGGGCATAAAATCTGAAGCTTTCTTT; CDR3: CASSPRTGGIKSEAFF
size: -; V: TRBV3-1; length: 14; J: TRBJ1-1; D: -; DNA: TGTGCCAGCAGCCTGAGAGGCGGTTTCCGTGAAGCTTTCTTT; CDR3: CASSLRGGFREAFF
size: -; V: TRBV12-3/TRBV12-4; length: 16; J: TRBJ1-3; D: -; DNA: TGTGCCAGCAGCCCGACCGAAACAGGGCCGGGAAACACCATATATTTT; CDR3: CASSPTETGPGNTIYF
size: -; V: TRBV19; length: 14; J: TRBJ1-4; D: -; DNA: TGTGCCAGTATAGGATCTGGGATCGGTGAAAAACTGTTTTTT; CDR3: CASIGSGIGEKLFF
size: -; V: TRBV13; length: 14; J: TRBJ2-7; D: TRBD1; DNA: TGTGCCAGCAGCCGACGGGACAGTTCCTACGAGCAGTACTTC; CDR3: CASSRRDSSYEQYF
size: -; V: TRBV27; length: 15; J: TRBJ1-3; D: TRBD1; DNA: TGTGCCAGCAGTTCGACAGGGGAAGGTGGAAACACCATATATTTT; CDR3: CASSSTGEGGNTIYF
size: -; V: TRBV20-1; length: 18; J: TRBJ2-5; D: -; DNA: TGCAGTGCTAGAAAGTATTCAACCGGGACCCAGAGGGCAGAGACCCAGTACTTC; CDR3: CSARKYSTGTQRAETQYF
size: once; V: TRBV29-1; length: 13; J: TRBJ1-2; D: TRBD1; DNA: TGCAGCGTTGAAGACCCGTCAGGGGGTGGCTACACCTTC; CDR3: CSVEDPSGGGYTF
size: -; V: TRBV20-1; length: 14; J: TRBJ1-5; D: TRBD1; DNA: TGCAGTGCTAGGGGACAGGACCTCGATCAGCCCCAGCATTTT; CDR3: CSARGQDLDQPQHF
size: -; V: TRBV28; length: 12; J: TRBJ2-1; D: TRBD2; DNA: TGTGCCAGTTATAGCGGGATCAATGAGCAGTTCTTC; CDR3: CASYSGINEQFF
size: -; V: TRBV29-1; length: 14; J: TRBJ1-4; D: -; DNA: TGCAGCGTTGAGTTCGGGTCAACTAATGAAAAACTGTTTTTT; CDR3: CSVEFGSTNEKLFF
size: once; V: TRBV7-9; length: 19; J: TRBJ2-7; D: TRBD2; DNA: TGTGCCAGCAGCTTAGTGCCAGGACTAGCGGGAGTGTCTCCCTACGAGCAGTACTTC; CDR3: CASSLVPGLAGVSPYEQYF
size: -; V: TRBV4-1; length: 15; J: TRBJ2-1; D: -; DNA: TGCGCCAGCAGCCGACCGGGTCACTACAACAATGAGCAGTTCTTC; CDR3: CASSRPGHYNNEQFF
size: -; V: TRBV30; length: 13; J: TRBJ2-3; D: -; DNA: TGTGCCTGGAGTGTTGGTTTAGCAGATACGCAGTATTTT; CDR3: CAWSVGLADTQYF
size: -; V: TRBV7-9; length: 17; J: TRBJ2-5; D: TRBD2; DNA: TGTGCCAGCAGCTTAGGCCTAGCGGGAGAGGATTTGGAGACCCAGTACTTC; CDR3: CASSLGLAGEDLETQYF
size: -; V: TRBV11-2; length: 17; J: TRBJ2-7; D: -; DNA: TGTGCCAGCAGCCCTATAGGGACCTATTCTATCGCCTACGAGCAGTACTTC; CDR3: CASSPIGTYSIAYEQYF
size: -; V: TRBV6-1; length: 14; J: TRBJ2-2; D: -; DNA: TGTGCCAGCAGGTCTTTTCAGGGGACCGGGGAGCTGTTTTTT; CDR3: CASRSFQGTGELFF
size: -; V: TRBV29-1; length: 16; J: TRBJ2-5; D: TRBD2; DNA: TGCAGCGTTGGGACTAGCGGGAGCTTGCGGGAAGAGACCCAGTACTTC; CDR3: CSVGTSGSLREETQYF
size: -; V: TRBV28; length: 16; J: TRBJ2-5; D: TRBD1; DNA: TGTGCCAGCAGGCCGAGGACAGGGGGGAGGCAAGAGACCCAGTACTTC; CDR3: CASRPRTGGRQETQYF
size: -; V: TRBV7-9; length: 12; J: TRBJ2-5; D: -; DNA: TGTGCCAGCGTAGTTGGGATGCAGACCCAGTACTTC; CDR3: CASVVGMQTQYF